The rows below give T cell receptor beta chains drawn from one sample of a study of blood T cell repertoires in COVID-19. Repertoires were generated with immunoSEQ multiplex PCR, while TCRdb's copy carries only in-frame clones and drops some. The repertoire holds 85,000 to 130,000 clones, with about 89% as singletons. Sequences were obtained from peripheral blood. All receptors derive from a middle-aged man with acute or convalescent COVID-19. CDR3s include the opening cysteine and the closing phenylalanine or tryptophan. The order of the fields is V gene, clone size, D gene, J gene, CDR3 protein, CDR3 DNA. D genes are given only for firm matches. Some rows have no size entry. The others give once, few or many, or a class for an expanded clone.

>TRBV11-3|NA|NA|TRBJ2-7
CASSLDQVKAEQYF
TGTGCCAGCAGCTTAGATCAAGTTAAAGCCGAGCAGTACTTC
>TRBV7-8|many|TRBD2|TRBJ2-7
CASSLERTSGIDEQYF
TGTGCCAGCAGCTTAGAGCGGACTAGCGGGATAGACGAGCAGTACTTC
>TRBV2|NA|NA|TRBJ2-7
CASSLQGYEQYF
TGTGCCAGCAGTTTGCAGGGATATGAGCAGTACTTC
>TRBV10-2|NA|TRBD1|TRBJ1-1
CASGGQVETEAFF
TGCGCCAGCGGTGGACAGGTCGAAACTGAAGCTTTCTTT
>TRBV10-3|NA|TRBD2|TRBJ2-1
CAISASGRTYNEQFF
TGTGCCATCAGCGCGAGCGGGAGGACCTACAATGAGCAGTTCTTC
>TRBV30|NA|NA|TRBJ1-1
CAWQTGYSTEAFF
TGTGCCTGGCAAACAGGGTATAGCACTGAAGCTTTCTTT
>TRBV5-1|NA|NA|TRBJ2-2
CASSPEAANTGELFF
TGCGCCAGCAGCCCTGAGGCCGCGAACACCGGGGAGCTGTTTTTT
>TRBV3-1/TRBV3-2|NA|TRBD2|TRBJ2-2
CASSQDLMLAGGRNTGELFF
TGTGCCAGCAGCCAAGATTTGATGCTAGCGGGAGGTCGGAACACCGGGGAGCTGTTTTTT
>TRBV10-1|NA|TRBD1|TRBJ2-3
CASSGRVRGLNLTDTQYF
TGCGCCAGCAGTGGGAGAGTAAGGGGGCTCAATTTGACAGATACGCAGTATTTT
>TRBV7-6|NA|TRBD2|TRBJ2-1
CASSFSGRAHEQFF
TGTGCCAGCAGTTTTAGCGGGAGGGCCCATGAGCAGTTCTTC
>TRBV19|NA|TRBD2|TRBJ2-1
CASRKRTSGRGEQFF
TGTGCCAGTAGAAAAAGGACTAGCGGGAGGGGTGAGCAGTTCTTC
>TRBV5-1|NA|TRBD1|TRBJ1-4
CASSSTGARNEKLFF
TGCGCCAGCAGCTCTACAGGGGCCCGGAATGAAAAACTGTTTTTT
>TRBV5-1|NA|TRBD1|TRBJ2-1
CASSWATGNNEQFF
TGCGCCAGCAGCTGGGCGACAGGGAACAATGAGCAGTTCTTC
>TRBV6-5|NA|NA|TRBJ1-6
CASSYSPDISNSPLHF
TGTGCCAGCAGTTACTCGCCAGATATTTCTAATTCACCCCTCCACTTT
>TRBV30|NA|NA|TRBJ1-1
CAWQLWLNTEAFF
TGTGCCTGGCAGTTGTGGCTCAACACTGAAGCTTTCTTT
>TRBV6-1|NA|NA|TRBJ2-3
CASSEGALGRLQYF
TGTGCCAGCAGTGAAGGGGCTCTTGGTAGATTACAGTATTTT
>TRBV5-1|NA|TRBD1|TRBJ2-7
CASRETGTGAYEQYF
TGCGCCAGCAGGGAGACCGGGACAGGGGCCTACGAGCAGTACTTC
>TRBV29-1|once|NA|TRBJ2-7
CSVEGQGYEQYF
TGCAGCGTTGAGGGGCAGGGGTACGAGCAGTACTTC
>TRBV9|NA|NA|TRBJ2-7
CASSVDPEGYEQYF
TGTGCCAGCAGCGTAGACCCAGAGGGCTACGAGCAGTACTTC
>TRBV18|NA|NA|TRBJ2-7
CASSPTGYEQYF
TGTGCCAGCTCACCAACGGGTTACGAGCAGTACTTC
>TRBV7-9|few|TRBD1|TRBJ2-3
CASSWGQGDRDTQYF
TGTGCCAGCAGCTGGGGACAGGGGGATCGCGATACGCAGTATTTT
>TRBV9|NA|NA|TRBJ2-7
CASSPTGSSYEQYF
TGTGCCAGCAGCCCGACGGGAAGCTCCTACGAGCAGTACTTC
>TRBV24-1|NA|TRBD2|TRBJ2-1
CATSDAARGRRNEQFF
TGTGCCACCAGTGATGCCGCCCGCGGGAGGAGAAATGAGCAGTTCTTC
>TRBV30|NA|NA|TRBJ1-6
CAWRLGGAQGSPLHF
TGTGCCTGGAGACTTGGAGGGGCTCAGGGATCACCCCTCCACTTT
>TRBV6-6|few|TRBD2|TRBJ2-7
CASRAGTYEQYF
TGTGCCAGCAGAGCGGGAACCTACGAGCAGTACTTC
>TRBV29-1|NA|TRBD2|TRBJ2-4
CSVEDGLRTSGNIQYF
TGCAGCGTTGAAGATGGGTTGAGGACTAGCGGAAACATTCAGTACTTC
>TRBV23-1|NA|NA|TRBJ1-1
CASTPPGGMNTEAFF
TGCGCCAGCACTCCCCCAGGAGGGATGAACACTGAAGCTTTCTTT
>TRBV27|NA|TRBD2|TRBJ2-3
CASSLSPGTSGRVTQYF
TGTGCCAGCAGTTTATCGCCCGGGACTAGCGGGAGGGTTACGCAGTATTTT
>TRBV28|NA|TRBD1|TRBJ1-5
CASSTRDRGSQPQHF
TGTGCCAGCAGTACCCGGGACAGGGGGTCTCAGCCCCAGCATTTT
>TRBV11-2|NA|TRBD2|TRBJ2-4
CASSLAGSGTSGRGNIQYF
TGTGCCAGCAGCTTAGCCGGGTCCGGGACTAGCGGGAGAGGCAACATTCAGTACTTC
>TRBV5-1|NA|NA|TRBJ1-1
CASSNGQSTEAFF
TGCGCCAGCAGCAACGGACAGAGCACTGAAGCTTTCTTT
>TRBV7-8|few|NA|TRBJ1-5
CASSLAGSQPQHF
TGTGCCAGCAGCTTAGCAGGGAGTCAGCCCCAGCATTTT
>TRBV19|NA|TRBD1|TRBJ2-2
CASTPRRRTGFSGELFF
TGTGCCAGTACCCCACGTCGGAGGACAGGGTTTTCCGGGGAGCTGTTTTTT
>TRBV19|NA|NA|TRBJ2-1
CASSIKNYPGDEQFF
TGTGCCAGTAGTATAAAAAACTATCCAGGGGATGAGCAGTTCTTC
>TRBV24-1|NA|TRBD1|TRBJ2-1
CATSGRTGGFPEQFF
TGTGCCACCAGTGGTCGGACAGGGGGCTTTCCGGAGCAGTTCTTC
>TRBV2|NA|NA|TRBJ2-2
CASSESGLNTGELFF
TGTGCCAGCAGTGAAAGCGGGTTGAACACCGGGGAGCTGTTTTTT